The rows below give T cell receptor beta chains drawn from one sample of a study of blood T cell repertoires in COVID-19. Profiling relied on immunoSEQ multiplex PCR, and the TCRdb table lists in-frame clones only, not all of them. The table lists roughly 200,000 clones, 82% of them singletons. Sequenced input: peripheral blood. All receptors come from a woman aged 55-69 years with COVID-19, enrolled during active disease. Both conserved end residues are trimmed from each CDR3. The order of the fields is V gene, CDR3 protein.

TRBV5-1,ASRVDTPVLTEAF
TRBV10-3,AISGPGQGNQPQH
TRBV5-1,ASSLDGGDAYNEQF
TRBV18,ASSPLAGGETGELF
TRBV27,ASSKGRGLAGEEQF
TRBV10-2,ASGDTGETQY
TRBV3-1/TRBV3-2,ASTNDRTRPDQPQH
TRBV6-5,ASSYSGTGRYGYT
TRBV1,TSSQGQGGNTIY
TRBV28,ASTPLLAPETQY
TRBV9,ARRVGAGGSYGYT
TRBV29-1,SVEETGGIPTEAF
TRBV18,ASSPGQGRQPQH
TRBV30,AWSVLTSEAEQY
TRBV4-3,ASSLQGGGAKNIQY
TRBV7-3,ASSPGGLTDTQY
TRBV10-3,AISAVGGEGNTEAF
TRBV5-1,ASSEGVFGSQPQH
TRBV29-1,SVEGRDYGYT
TRBV19,ASSRNTEAF
TRBV6-5,ASSSTGGETQY
TRBV4-3,ASSRGLAGWKEQY
TRBV12-3/TRBV12-4,ASSFRGRTQY
TRBV9,ASSEGRGLPYNEQF
TRBV5-1,ASSLVRGKRTDTQY
TRBV30,AWGDRGREQY
TRBV4-1,ASSQAFDEQF
TRBV7-6,ASSRHQGLAGNEQF
TRBV11-2,ASSLDPVGYGYT
TRBV5-1,ASSLNTGRATDTQY
TRBV7-2,ASSFRQTTDAF
TRBV2,ASRGTGYGYT
TRBV6-2/TRBV6-3,ASSATGGLIGSGNTIY
TRBV5-6,ASRPTGTTAGELF
TRBV15,ATSRGEVDHSPLH
TRBV19,ASRVDRDTEAF
TRBV7-2,ASSLQQGGNEKLF
TRBV7-2,ASSPTGVRTEAF
TRBV28,ASSTPGGAHQPQH
TRBV6-2/TRBV6-3,ASSYSGQRTDTQY
TRBV9,ASSGWDRGNTEAF
TRBV7-8,ASSSAPGGGTGELF
TRBV11-1,ASSLGLQGWGTEAF
TRBV2,AKTGTNYGYT
TRBV7-8,ASSPSGSGRYRAYNEQF
TRBV5-1,ASSSTRGTGEYEKLF
TRBV18,ASSLLPGQGDEKLF
TRBV27,ASSLMEGTSTDTQY
TRBV19,ASSIERGSINEKLF
TRBV19,ASHYTLQGAGGQPQH
TRBV10-3,AISESGQPTDTQY
TRBV30,AWSVRLNSYNSPLH
TRBV12-3/TRBV12-4,ASSLGQPETQY
TRBV3-1/TRBV3-2,ASSQADLQGGGAF
TRBV5-7,ASSRGLVAGSSYNEQF
TRBV11-3,ASSTTGSQPQH
TRBV5-1,ASTLTGIGYNEQF
TRBV5-4,ASSVPLSGVNNEQF
TRBV7-3,ASSLTRNTGELF
TRBV11-1,ASSVAGEVIRADTQY